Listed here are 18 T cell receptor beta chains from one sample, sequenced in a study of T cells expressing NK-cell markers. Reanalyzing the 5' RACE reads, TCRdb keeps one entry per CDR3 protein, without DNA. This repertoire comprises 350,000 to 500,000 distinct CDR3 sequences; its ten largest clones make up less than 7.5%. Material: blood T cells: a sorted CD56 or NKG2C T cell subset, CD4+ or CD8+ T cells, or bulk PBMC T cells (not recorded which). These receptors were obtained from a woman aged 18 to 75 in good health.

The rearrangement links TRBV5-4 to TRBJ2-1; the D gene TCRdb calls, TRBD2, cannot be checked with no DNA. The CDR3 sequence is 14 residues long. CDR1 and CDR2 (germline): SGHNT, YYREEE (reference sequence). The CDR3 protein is CASSLSAGWGEQFF.

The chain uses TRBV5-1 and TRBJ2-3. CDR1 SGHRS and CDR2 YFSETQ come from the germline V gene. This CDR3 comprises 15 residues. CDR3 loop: CASNLPAAATDTQYF.

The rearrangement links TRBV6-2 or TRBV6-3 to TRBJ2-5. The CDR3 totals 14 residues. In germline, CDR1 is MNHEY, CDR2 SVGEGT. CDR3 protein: CASSYSYGQETQYF.

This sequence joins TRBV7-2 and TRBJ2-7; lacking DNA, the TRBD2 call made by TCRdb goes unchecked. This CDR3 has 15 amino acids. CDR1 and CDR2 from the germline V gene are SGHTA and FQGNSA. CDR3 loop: CASSLSSGRRDEQYF.

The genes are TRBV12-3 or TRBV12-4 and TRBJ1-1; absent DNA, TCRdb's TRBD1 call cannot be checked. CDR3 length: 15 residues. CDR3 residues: CASSLGQGMWTEAFF.

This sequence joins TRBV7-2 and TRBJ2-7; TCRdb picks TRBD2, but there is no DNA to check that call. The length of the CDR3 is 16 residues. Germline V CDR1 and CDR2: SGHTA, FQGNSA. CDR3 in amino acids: CASSLLRLASSYEQYF.

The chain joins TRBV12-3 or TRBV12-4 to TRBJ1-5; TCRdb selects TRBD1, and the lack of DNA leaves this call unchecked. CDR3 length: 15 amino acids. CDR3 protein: CASSLRTGGNQPQHF.

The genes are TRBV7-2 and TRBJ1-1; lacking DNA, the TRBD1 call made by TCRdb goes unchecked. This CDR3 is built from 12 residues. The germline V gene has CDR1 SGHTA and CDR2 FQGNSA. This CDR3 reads CASARWGSEAFF. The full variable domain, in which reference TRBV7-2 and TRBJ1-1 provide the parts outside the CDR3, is GAGVSQSPSNKVTEKGKDVELRCDPISGHTALYWYRQSLGQGLEFLIYFQGNSAPDKSGLPSDRFSAERTGGSVSTLTIQRTQQEDSAVYLCASARWGSEAFFGQGTRLTVV.

The CDR3 region is CASSLDFGLSTQYF. V gene TRBV7-2 combines with J gene TRBJ2-3; TCRdb picks TRBD2, but there is no DNA to check that call. This CDR3 contains 14 residues. Germline V gene data show CDR1 as SGHTA and CDR2 as FQGNSA.

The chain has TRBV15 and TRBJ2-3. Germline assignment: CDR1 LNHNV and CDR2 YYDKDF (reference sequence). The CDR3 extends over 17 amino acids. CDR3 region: CATSRDLLAGITDTQYF.

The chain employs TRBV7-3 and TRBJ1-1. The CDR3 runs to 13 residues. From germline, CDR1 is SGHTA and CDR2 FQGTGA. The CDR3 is CASSLQWSTEAFF.

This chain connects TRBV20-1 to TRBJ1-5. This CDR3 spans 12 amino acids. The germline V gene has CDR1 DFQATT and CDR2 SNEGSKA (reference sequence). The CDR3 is CSASDPNQPQHF.

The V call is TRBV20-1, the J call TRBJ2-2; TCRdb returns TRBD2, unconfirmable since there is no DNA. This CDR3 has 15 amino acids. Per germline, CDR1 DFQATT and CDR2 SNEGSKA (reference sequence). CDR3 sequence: CSASVGGAVTGELFF.

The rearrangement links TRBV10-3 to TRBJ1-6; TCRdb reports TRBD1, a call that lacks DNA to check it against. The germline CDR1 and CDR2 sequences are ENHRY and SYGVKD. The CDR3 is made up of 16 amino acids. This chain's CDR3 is CAISESTQGGYSPLHF.

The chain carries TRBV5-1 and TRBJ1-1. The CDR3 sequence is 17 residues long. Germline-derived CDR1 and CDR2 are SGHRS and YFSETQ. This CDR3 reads CASSLDLGRLRNTEAFF.

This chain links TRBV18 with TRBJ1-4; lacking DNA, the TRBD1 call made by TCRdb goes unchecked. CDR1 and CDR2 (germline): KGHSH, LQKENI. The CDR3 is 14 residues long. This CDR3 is CASSPGQGSEKLFF.

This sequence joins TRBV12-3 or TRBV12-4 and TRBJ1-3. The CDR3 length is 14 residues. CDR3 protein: CASSFSQWGNTIYF.

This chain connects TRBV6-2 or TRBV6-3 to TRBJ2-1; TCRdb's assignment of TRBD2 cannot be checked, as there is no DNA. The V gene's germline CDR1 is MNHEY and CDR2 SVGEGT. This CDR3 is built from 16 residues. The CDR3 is CASSYVAGSTYNEQFF.